The 32 T cell receptor beta chains below all came from one sample that was sequenced in a study of T cells in Graves' hyperthyroidism and ophthalmopathy (dated by TCRdb to between 2018 and 2021). The library was made by multiplex PCR. TCRdb records Illumina HiSeq 2000 as the sequencer. Amplification of TCR beta CDR3 regions was carried out from RNA transcripts. A first-round RT-PCR of the TCR CDR3 used the HTBI primer set with the Qiagen OneStep RT-PCR kit. TCRdb reprocessing: public reads trimmed at Q25 with fastp, clones called with MiXCR, in-frame beta chains kept. Each entry merges the rows of one CDR3 protein and shows their most common DNA and genes. The sample table holds 350,000 or so distinct CDR3 sequences, of which 21% were seen once. The top ten clonotypes cover about 50% of the sample. The sample consisted of blood. Receptors originate from a woman aged 45 to 65 with Graves' hyperthyroidism.

This clonotype was seen a few times. The gene calls are TRBV27 and TRBJ1-6; unclear D gene. V was shortened by 7 bases and J by 10 bases, with 23 bases between the two germline ends. CDR3 length: 16 residues. Germline V lookup: CDR1 MNHEY, CDR2 SMNVEV (reference sequence). The CDR3 here is CASTSDPGEGGSPLHF. DNA for the CDR3: TGTGCCAGCACAAGTGACCCGGGAGAGGGCGGGTCACCCCTCCACTTT.

This clonotype was seen many times. The chain couples TRBV6-1 to TRBJ2-7; perhaps TRBD1 as D (5 bases). The V gene lost 7 bases and the J gene lost 0 bases, with 25 bases spanning the gap. CDR1 and CDR2 from the germline V gene are MNHNS and SASEGT. The CDR3 consists of 18 residues. The CDR3 region is CASILRRTTLQGSYEQYF. As DNA, the CDR3 is TGTGCCAGCATCCTCAGGCGGACAACTCTTCAGGGCTCCTACGAGCAGTACTTC.

The sample holds many counts of this clonotype. J is TRBJ1-1 and V is TRBV2, with D perhaps matching TRBD1 (6 bases). Germline V lookup: CDR1 SNHLY, CDR2 FYNNEI. The CDR3 is 13 residues long. Deletions cut 6 bases from V and 1 base from J, with 9 bases between. This CDR3 reads CASRGTRNTEAFF. Written as DNA, the CDR3 is TGTGCCAGCAGGGGGACAAGGAACACTGAAGCTTTCTTT.

This clonotype was counted many times. The chain carries TRBV30 and TRBJ2-1; D is possibly TRBD1 or TRBD2 (6 bases each). This CDR3 is built from 13 residues. Trimming removed 8 bases from V and 6 bases from J, with 17 bases in between. Germline lookup yields CDR1 GTSNPN and CDR2 SVGIG (reference sequence). CDR3 coding DNA: TGTGCCGGAACTAGAGGAGGGGGCAATGAGCAGTTCTTC. Amino acid sequence: CAGTRGGGNEQFF.

In regard to this clonotype: Since a much larger clone is just one base distant, this may be a read error. This sequence joins TRBV2 and TRBJ2-1; D perhaps matches TRBD2 (6 bases). The CDR3 contains 12 residues. Looked up from germline, CDR1 is SNHLY and CDR2 is FYNNEI. DNA for the CDR3: TGTGCCAGCAGGGGGACTGGAAATGGGCAGTTCTTC. It encodes CASRGTGNGQFF. Filled out from reference TRBV2 and TRBJ2-1, the complete variable domain reads EPEVTQTPSHQVTQMGQEVILRCVPISNHLYFYWYRQILGQKVEFLVSFYNNEISEKSEIFDDQFSVERPDGSNFTLKIRSTKLEDSAMYFCASRGTGNGQFFGPGTRLTVL.

The chain uses TRBV19 and TRBJ2-6; weak D call: TRBD1 (5 bases). The CDR3 loop spans 13 amino acids. Germline V CDR1 and CDR2: LNHDA, SQIVND (reference sequence). V lost 9 bases, J lost 4 bases, and 10 bases lay in between. CDR3 sequence reads: CASLKGGANVLTF. The CDR3 nucleotides read TGTGCCAGCCTGAAGGGGGGGGCCAACGTCCTGACTTTC. Supplemented by reference TRBV19 and TRBJ2-6, the full variable domain reads DGGITQSPKYLFRKEGQNVTLSCEQNLNHDAMYWYRQDPGQGLRLIYYSQIVNDFQKGDIAEGYSVSREKKESFPLTVTSAQKNPTAFYLCASLKGGANVLTFGAGSRLTVL.

This clonotype was seen at least ten times. The J gene is TRBJ2-1, the V gene TRBV7-4; TRBD1 matches 9 bases. V shed 3 bases and J 5 bases; nucleotides not matched to a gene: 5. The CDR3 is 15 residues long. Looked up from germline, CDR1 is SGHVT and CDR2 is SQSDAQ. The CDR3 DNA follows: TGTGCCAGCAGCTTTGGACAGGGGTCCGACAATGAGCAGTTCTTC. This encodes CASSFGQGSDNEQFF.

The table lists this clonotype with many counts. CDR3 in amino acids: CASSPRDRGISGELFF. For the CDR3, the DNA is TGTGCCAGCAGCCCCCGGGACAGGGGTATTTCCGGGGAGCTGTTTTTT. The chain has TRBV11-2 and TRBJ2-2, with 10 bases fitting TRBD1. Germline CDR1 and CDR2: SGHAT and FQNNGV. With 5 bases clipped from V and 6 bases from J, the junction kept 9 bases outside the gene matches. The CDR3 extends over 16 amino acids. The variable domain in full, completed from reference TRBV11-2 and TRBJ2-2, reads EAGVAQSPRYKIIEKRQSVAFWCNPISGHATLYWYQQILGQGPKLLIQFQNNGVVDDSQLPKDRFSAERLKGVDSTLKIQPAKLEDSAVYLCASSPRDRGISGELFFGEGSRLTVL.

This clonotype was seen only a few times. The chain uses TRBV6-1 and TRBJ1-5; D unresolved. This CDR3 has 15 amino acids. Per the germline V gene, CDR1 is MNHNS and CDR2 is SASEGT. The ends were cut back, 5 bases at V and 1 base at J, with 12 bases in the middle. The CDR3: CASSSVESSNQPQHF. The DNA for the CDR3 is TGTGCCAGCAGTTCCGTGGAGTCCAGCAATCAGCCCCAGCATTTT.

In this sample, this clonotype turned up many times. The chain couples TRBV5-1 to TRBJ2-3; 8 bases match TRBD2. Germline CDR1 SGHRS, CDR2 YFSETQ. The CDR3 sequence is 16 residues long. V lost 4 bases to trimming and J lost 1 base; unmatched junction nucleotides: 8. CDR3: CASSPETSGRTDTQYF. The CDR3 DNA sequence: TGCGCCAGCAGCCCAGAAACTAGCGGCCGCACAGATACGCAGTATTTT.

This clonotype has ten or more counts. V is TRBV6-2 or TRBV6-3 and J is TRBJ2-7; 10 bases map to TRBD2. The CDR3 runs to 16 residues. V dropped 6 bases and J dropped 0; count of bases not matched to a gene: 8. The germline gives CDR1 MNHEY, CDR2 SVGEGT. In DNA, the CDR3 is TGTGCCAGCAGGAGACTAGCGGGCCCGAGCTCCTACGAGCAGTACTTC. Amino acids: CASRRLAGPSSYEQYF.

The CDR3 loop reads CASRGDRGVYGYTF. CDR3 bases: TGTGCCAGCAGAGGTGACAGGGGCGTCTATGGCTACACCTTC. J is TRBJ1-2 and V is TRBV2; 8 positions agree with TRBD1. The CDR3 runs to 14 residues. The V gene end was trimmed by 6 bases and the J gene end by 4 bases; junction bases not matched to a gene: 7. The germline gives CDR1 SNHLY, CDR2 FYNNEI. Complete variable domain (other parts from reference TRBV2 and TRBJ1-2): EPEVTQTPSHQVTQMGQEVILRCVPISNHLYFYWYRQILGQKVEFLVSFYNNEISEKSEIFDDQFSVERPDGSNFTLKIRSTKLEDSAMYFCASRGDRGVYGYTFGSGTRLTVV.

The chain employs TRBV28 and TRBJ2-2; D is undetermined. V dropped 2 bases and J dropped 13 bases, with 17 bases sitting between them. From germline, CDR1 is MDHEN and CDR2 SYDVKM. The CDR3 runs to 14 residues. As DNA, the CDR3 is TGTGCCAGCAGTTTAGGCGTTGGGCGCCCGGGGCTGTTTTTT. It codes for CASSLGVGRPGLFF.

This clonotype has ten or more counts. The rearrangement joins TRBV12-3 or TRBV12-4 to TRBJ2-7; 10 nucleotides match TRBD2. This CDR3 region has 15 residues. V lost 6 bases and J lost 5; bases outside the gene matches: 10. The CDR3 DNA sequence: TGTGCCAGCAGCGTCTTTAGCGGGGGGCTAAACGAGCAGTACTTC. Translating gives CASSVFSGGLNEQYF.

This clonotype has a count of ten or more. The rearrangement joins TRBV6-5 to TRBJ2-5; D not resolved. The germline V and J ends were trimmed by 5 bases and 5 bases, with 12 bases remaining between them. CDR3 length: 13 amino acids. From germline, CDR1 is MNHEY and CDR2 SVGAGI. The CDR3 nucleotides read TGTGCCAGCAGTCTAGGGTATGGGGAGACCCAGTACTTC. It codes for CASSLGYGETQYF.

There are many counts of this clonotype. The V call is TRBV13, the J call TRBJ2-3; TRBD2 matches at 13 bases. The junction had 4 bases not matched to a gene; V was cut back by 4 bases and J by 9 bases. The CDR3 has 14 residues. Per germline, CDR1 PRHDT and CDR2 FYEKMQ (reference sequence). Here the CDR3 DNA reads TGTGCCAGCAGCTCACTAGCGGGGGGGCGCACGCAGTATTTT. Translating gives CASSSLAGGRTQYF.

This clonotype has a count of ten or more. The genes are TRBV12-3 or TRBV12-4 and TRBJ2-2; the D gene is possibly TRBD1 (5 bases). The CDR3 has 13 amino acids. Trimming shortened V by 3 bases and J by 7 bases, and 9 bases separated the two germline ends. For the CDR3, the DNA is TGTGCCAGCAGTTTCCAGGGTAACGGGGAGCTGTTTTTT. Encoded protein: CASSFQGNGELFF.

This chain connects TRBV28 to TRBJ2-5; 7 bases map to TRBD2. Germline CDR1 is MDHEN and CDR2 is SYDVKM. The CDR3 runs to 15 residues. V was pared by 0 bases and J by 5 bases, with 6 bases of the junction left unmatched. The CDR3 here is CASSLCRGEGETQYF. CDR3 DNA: TGTGCCAGCAGTTTATGTCGAGGGGAGGGGGAGACCCAGTACTTC.

This clonotype turned up a few times. The V call is TRBV20-1, the J call TRBJ2-3; 9 nucleotides align to TRBD1. Per germline, CDR1 DFQATT and CDR2 SNEGSKA (reference sequence). J gave up 0 bases and V 6 bases, and 7 bases lay outside the gene matches. This CDR3 is built from 15 residues. The CDR3 DNA sequence: TGCAGTGCCACCCAAACAGGGGGCAGCACAGATACGCAGTATTTT. Its translation: CSATQTGGSTDTQYF.

This clonotype occurred many times. The CDR3 spells CASSPRAMKEKLFF. CDR3 bases: TGTGCCAGCAGTCCCCGGGCCATGAAGGAAAAACTGTTTTTT. V is TRBV27 and J is TRBJ1-4; the D is unclear. The germline gives CDR1 MNHEY, CDR2 SMNVEV (reference sequence). Trimming shortened V by 5 bases and J by 8 bases, and 15 bases separated the two germline ends. The length of the CDR3 is 14 residues.

This clonotype was seen at least ten times. CDR3 sequence reads: CASTKQGAYEQYF. The CDR3 nucleotides read TGTGCCAGCACCAAACAGGGGGCCTACGAGCAGTACTTC. The chain couples TRBV6-1 to TRBJ2-7, with TRBD1 matching 8 bases. In germline, CDR1 is MNHNS, CDR2 SASEGT. This CDR3 has 13 amino acids. With 7 bases clipped from V and 2 bases from J, the junction kept 4 bases outside the gene matches.

This clonotype came up many times. This chain links TRBV20-1 with TRBJ2-5; D ambiguous. Germline V gene sequence: CDR1 DFQATT, CDR2 SNEGSKA (reference sequence). The V end was cut by 6 bases, the J end by 4 bases, with 15 bases between. The CDR3 extends over 13 amino acids. CDR3 sequence: CSATDTLGETQYF. As DNA, the CDR3 is TGCAGTGCAACAGACACCCTCGGAGAGACCCAGTACTTC.

The chain links TRBV20-1 to TRBJ2-7; 11 bases are a match to TRBD2. Germline CDR1 and CDR2: DFQATT and SNEGSKA (reference sequence). The length of the CDR3 is 20 residues. The J segment lost 4 bases and the V segment lost 5 bases, leaving 25 bases of the junction unmatched. CDR3 bases: TGCAGTGCTTACCCCTTCGGTGCTAGCGGGGGGCTCGGACAACGTTACGAGCAGTACTTC. Translating gives CSAYPFGASGGLGQRYEQYF.

This clonotype was detected a few times. This chain links TRBV2 with TRBJ2-3, with 8 bases identical to TRBD2. Germline lookup yields CDR1 SNHLY and CDR2 FYNNEI. The CDR3 is made up of 14 amino acids. Losses at the gene ends were 9 bases for V and 2 bases for J; bases not matched to a gene: 7. The CDR3 loop is CARKAGLVTDTQYF. For the CDR3, the DNA is TGTGCCAGAAAGGCGGGACTAGTCACAGATACGCAGTATTTT.

In its sample, this clonotype was seen many times. J is TRBJ2-1 and V is TRBV12-3 or TRBV12-4, with D perhaps matching TRBD1 (5 bases). The CDR3 has 14 amino acids. The V end was cut by 6 bases, the J end by 0 bases, with 9 bases between. The CDR3 here is CASSSQGSYNEQFF. The DNA of the CDR3 is TGTGCCAGCAGCAGTCAGGGCTCCTACAATGAGCAGTTCTTC.

This clonotype was counted many times. The V call is TRBV20-1, the J call TRBJ2-3; 7 bases are a match to TRBD2. Germline V gene lookup returns CDR1 DFQATT and CDR2 SNEGSKA (reference sequence). The CDR3 runs 12 residues. J gave up 6 bases and V 6 bases, and 6 bases lay outside the gene matches. CDR3 nucleotide sequence: TGCAGTGCGCGGGGGACTATTGATACGCAGTATTTT. Translated: CSARGTIDTQYF.

The table lists this clonotype with many counts. The CDR3 DNA follows: TGTGCCAGCAGAAGACTAGCGGGCTCTGCCAATGAGCAGTTCTTC. This translates into CASRRLAGSANEQFF. This rearrangement joins TRBV2 to TRBJ2-1; TRBD2 aligns across 10 bases. The CDR3 extends over 15 amino acids. V lost 6 bases and J lost 6; bases outside the gene matches: 8. CDR1 is SNHLY, CDR2 FYNNEI, per germline.

The sample holds a few counts of this clonotype. This chain connects TRBV20-1 to TRBJ1-2; 12 bases line up with TRBD1. The CDR3 is 17 amino acids. The V segment lost 4 bases and the J segment 4 bases; nucleotides outside the gene matches: 13. Germline-derived CDR1 and CDR2 are DFQATT and SNEGSKA (reference sequence). The CDR3 here is CSANPSGTGGGGYGYTF. CDR3 DNA sequence: TGCAGTGCTAACCCCTCCGGGACAGGGGGCGGTGGCTATGGCTACACCTTC.

DNA for the CDR3: TGTGCCAGCAGCTTAGTCGCGGCGTTGAGCGAAGCTTTCTTT. Its protein is CASSLVAALSEAFF. The chain carries TRBV7-2 and TRBJ1-1, with D hard to call. The length of the CDR3 is 14 residues. The germline V gene has CDR1 SGHTA and CDR2 FQGNSA. Trimming pared 1 base from V and 8 bases from J, leaving 14 bases between.

This clonotype was counted only a few times. The J gene is TRBJ2-3, the V gene TRBV20-1, with TRBD2 matching over 15 bases. CDR1 is DFQATT and CDR2 is SNEGSKA in the germline V gene (reference sequence). V lost 5 bases, J lost 4 bases, and 13 bases stayed unmatched. The CDR3 is 18 residues long. The DNA for the CDR3 is TGCAGTGCTGTCCTGCATCGGACTAGCGGGGGGGGGCCAGATACGCAGTATTTT. This sequence encodes CSAVLHRTSGGGPDTQYF.

This clonotype was observed at least ten times. This chain connects TRBV5-1 to TRBJ2-5, with 7 bases that match TRBD2. The CDR3 runs to 16 residues. With V trimmed by 0 bases and J by 6 bases, 11 bases remained unmatched. Germline CDR1 and CDR2: SGHRS and YFSETQ. CDR3 nucleotides: TGCGCCAGCAGCTTGGCCGCCGGACTAGTGGATCAGACCCAGTACTTC. Translated: CASSLAAGLVDQTQYF.

This clonotype showed up many times. This chain links TRBV7-9 with TRBJ2-5; 9 bases match TRBD2. The germline CDR1 and CDR2 sequences are SEHNR and FQNEAQ (reference sequence). V dropped 6 bases and J dropped 2; count of bases not matched to a gene: 1. The CDR3 is 13 amino acids. The chain's CDR3 is CASRTSGQETQYF. As DNA, the CDR3 is TGTGCCAGCAGGACTAGCGGACAAGAGACCCAGTACTTC.